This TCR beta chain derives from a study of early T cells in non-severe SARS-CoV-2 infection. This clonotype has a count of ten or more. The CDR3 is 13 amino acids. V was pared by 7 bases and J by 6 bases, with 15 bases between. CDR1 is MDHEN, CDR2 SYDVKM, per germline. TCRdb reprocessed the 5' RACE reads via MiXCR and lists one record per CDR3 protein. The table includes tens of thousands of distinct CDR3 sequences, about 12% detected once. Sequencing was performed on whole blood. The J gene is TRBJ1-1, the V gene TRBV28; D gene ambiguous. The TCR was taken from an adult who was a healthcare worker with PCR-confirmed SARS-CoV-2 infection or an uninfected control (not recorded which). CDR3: CASKKGRPPEAFF. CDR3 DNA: TGTGCCAGCAAAAAAGGTCGGCCACCTGAAGCTTTCTTT.